Following are 8 T cell receptor beta chains from one sample sequenced in a study of CD8+CD57+ T cells in acquired aplastic anemia. The study profiled TCR beta VDJ and CDR3 using genomic DNA as template. TCRdb passed the reads through MiXCR, listing each CDR3 protein once. The sample has tens of thousands of distinct CDR3 sequences, approximately 78% seen once. Material: sorted CD4+, CD8+, or CD8+CD57+ T cells (not recorded which) from PBMCs. The source of these receptors is a human donor in good health, serving as a control.

The rearrangement uses TRBV24-1 and TRBJ1-4, with TRBD1 as a possible D gene (5 bases). Trimming shortened V by 3 bases and J by 8 bases, and 12 bases separated the two germline ends. Germline assignment: CDR1 KGHDR and CDR2 SFDVKD. The length of the CDR3 is 14 residues. This CDR3 reads CATSDPRDSEKLFF. The CDR3 DNA reads TGTGCCACCAGTGATCCCCGGGACTCCGAAAAACTGTTTTTT.

V usage is TRBV5-1 and J usage is TRBJ2-5; TRBD2 aligns across 13 bases. With 2 bases clipped from V and 4 bases from J, the junction kept 20 bases outside the gene matches. This CDR3 has 21 amino acids. CDR1 and CDR2 from the germline V gene are SGHRS and YFSETQ. CDR3 coding DNA: TGCGCCAGCAGCTTTCTCGGGACCGGGTGTGAACTAGCGGGAGGGCCAGAGACCCAGTACTTC. Amino acids: CASSFLGTGCELAGGPETQYF.

This chain's CDR3 is CAISEQPPGQGIDTQYF. The CDR3 bases are TGTGCCATCAGTGAACAGCCTCCGGGACAAGGAATTGATACGCAGTATTTT. The chain links TRBV10-3 to TRBJ2-3; tentative D call: TRBD1 (6 bases). Trimming took off 3 bases at V and 6 bases at J, with 22 bases between the two ends. The CDR3 covers 17 residues. Germline assignment: CDR1 ENHRY and CDR2 SYGVKD.

The chain employs TRBV24-1 and TRBJ1-6, with D perhaps TRBD1 (5 bases). CDR3 size: 15 residues. The V end was cut by 7 bases, the J end by 6 bases, with 15 bases between. Germline values: CDR1 KGHDR, CDR2 SFDVKD. CDR3 nucleotide sequence: TGTGCCACCAGGGTAAGGGACCAATTTAATTCACCCCTCCACTTT. This codes for CATRVRDQFNSPLHF.

The chain is built from TRBV24-1 and TRBJ1-5; D gene unclear. Germline loops: CDR1 KGHDR, CDR2 SFDVKD. V was trimmed by 3 bases and J by 2 bases, leaving 10 bases between them. The CDR3 contains 15 residues. CDR3 bases: TGTGCCACCAGTGATCGAGGGTTTGGCAATCAGCCCCAGCATTTT. It yields the protein CATSDRGFGNQPQHF.

This clonotype appeared a few times. The chain has TRBV15 and TRBJ2-5; TRBD2 matches at 7 bases. Trimming removed 5 bases from V and 5 bases from J; junction bases left unmatched: 5. The CDR3 contains 13 residues. Per the germline V gene, CDR1 is LNHNV and CDR2 is YYDKDF (reference sequence). CDR3 sequence: CATSVYGGETQYF. The DNA for the CDR3 is TGTGCCACCAGCGTCTACGGGGGGGAGACCCAGTACTTC.

This clonotype was counted once. The chain recombines TRBV10-3 with TRBJ2-7; TRBD1 aligns across 9 bases. Germline V gene sequence: CDR1 ENHRY, CDR2 SYGVKD. With V trimmed by 4 bases and J by 3 bases, 7 bases remained unmatched. This CDR3 has 15 residues. The CDR3 reads CAISGGTGNYYEQYF. DNA for the CDR3: TGTGCCATCAGTGGGGGGACAGGGAATTACTACGAGCAGTACTTC.

The chain links TRBV4-2 to TRBJ2-3; D possibly corresponds to TRBD1 (5 bases). V shed 4 bases and J shed 11 bases, with 16 bases lying between them. The CDR3 spans 13 residues. The germline V gene has CDR1 LGHNA and CDR2 YNFKEQ. The CDR3 loop reads CASSPDSSPLQYF. The CDR3 region has the DNA TGTGCCAGCAGCCCCGACAGTAGTCCATTGCAGTATTTT.